The rows below give T cell receptor beta chains drawn from one sample of a study of sequential checkpoint blockade in melanoma. Clones were sequenced by immunoSEQ multiplex PCR, and TCRdb holds only the in-frame ones, with some missing. This sample has about 10,000 clones, with 55% to 85% found just once. The sample was CD8+ T cells sorted from blood (inferred from file names), taken from a patient given nivolumab and ipilimumab in sequence. The source of these receptors is a human donor with melanoma. CDR3s include the opening cysteine and the closing phenylalanine or tryptophan.

j_call	v_call	cdr3_aa
TRBJ2-1	TRBV29-1	CSVSRVGDEQFF
TRBJ1-5	TRBV19	CASSETQSELNQPQHF
TRBJ2-7	TRBV9	CASSSGQGGVSYEQYF
TRBJ2-2	TRBV19	CASYSGGTGELFF
TRBJ2-1	TRBV2	CASRVDSGGANEQFF
TRBJ2-7	TRBV6-1	CASSEEDSDSYEQYF
TRBJ1-5	TRBV27	CASSSLRDRGDQPQHF
TRBJ1-6	TRBV27	CASRDFLSSYNSPLHF
TRBJ2-2	TRBV6-6	CASSYSTSGELFF
TRBJ2-7	TRBV6-5	CASSTRDRAPYGQYF
TRBJ2-1	TRBV2	CASNVAGGPGNEQFF
TRBJ2-3	TRBV5-1	CATHGEPTDTQYF
TRBJ1-1	TRBV27	CASSLYRDWNGNTEAFF
TRBJ2-1	TRBV5-1	CASSLDPSGISYNEQFF
TRBJ1-3	TRBV5-4	CASSSHPRQGNSGNTIYF
TRBJ2-5	TRBV7-9	CASSPGPGQTRETQYF
TRBJ2-1	TRBV6-5	CASSYGGLAYNEQFF
TRBJ2-7	TRBV4-2	CASSQDLAGGISEQYF
TRBJ2-7	TRBV7-9	CASSSGQMRAYEQYF
TRBJ2-3	TRBV7-8	CASSLNRGTDTQYF
TRBJ2-7	TRBV9	CASSASGTNSYEQYF
TRBJ1-2	TRBV2	CASSEGRGSIYGYTF
TRBJ1-4	TRBV5-6	CASSLWAPDEKLFF
TRBJ1-2	TRBV5-1	CASSLDDRDNYGYTF
TRBJ2-3	TRBV7-8	CASSLVSPGVKDTQYF
TRBJ2-7	TRBV5-1	CASSLSNEQYF
TRBJ1-1	TRBV5-1	CASSSRQGYTEAFF
TRBJ2-7	TRBV27	CASSPGQRYEQYF
TRBJ2-2	TRBV7-8	CASSRTRGTGELFF
TRBJ2-2	TRBV9	CASSPLAGGMGGELFF
TRBJ2-1	TRBV6-4	CASSDGDLTGGNEQFF
TRBJ1-1	TRBV9	CASSVGTGQIGNTEAFF
TRBJ1-3	TRBV9	CASGPPEGAGNTIYF
TRBJ1-5	TRBV27	CASSFPTGREVNQPQHF
TRBJ1-2	TRBV9	CASSVEGTVYDGYTF
TRBJ1-2	TRBV11-2	CASSFGGFGYGYTF
TRBJ2-7	TRBV5-1	CASSLVVGGYEQYF
TRBJ2-2	TRBV28	CASKGDREAGELFF
-	TRBV27	CASSSTGWDEQYF
TRBJ2-1	TRBV30	CAWSVLALYNEQFF
TRBJ2-6	TRBV4-3	CASSQPGLAGGPGANVLTF
TRBJ2-2	TRBV4-1	CASSQGLTAVGELFF
TRBJ2-3	TRBV5-1	CASSAPTSPRTDTQYF
TRBJ2-2	TRBV29-1	CSVEPQGGGELFF
TRBJ1-5	TRBV6-5	CASSTGIHQPQHF
TRBJ1-2	TRBV27	CASSSGGNYGYTF
TRBJ1-1	TRBV4-3	CASSPGPGGTEAFF
TRBJ1-3	TRBV9	CASSDRTGSSGNTIYF
TRBJ2-3	TRBV7-9	CASSFGLTSTDTQYF
TRBJ2-7	TRBV6-4	CASSDTPGQGAREQYF